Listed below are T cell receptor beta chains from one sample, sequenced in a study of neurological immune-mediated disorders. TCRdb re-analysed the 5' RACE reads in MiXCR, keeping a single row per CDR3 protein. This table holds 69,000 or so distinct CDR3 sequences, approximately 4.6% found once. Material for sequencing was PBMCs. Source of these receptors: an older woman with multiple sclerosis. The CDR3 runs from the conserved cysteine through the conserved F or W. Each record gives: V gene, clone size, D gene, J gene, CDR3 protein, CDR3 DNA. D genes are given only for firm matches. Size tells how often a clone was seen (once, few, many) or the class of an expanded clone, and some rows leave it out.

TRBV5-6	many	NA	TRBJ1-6	CASTSGASGTYNSPLHF	TGTGCCAGCACCTCCGGGGCCTCGGGGACCTATAATTCACCCCTCCACTTT
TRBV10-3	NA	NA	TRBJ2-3	CAISGGYSSTDTQYF	TGTGCCATCAGTGGGGGATACTCTAGCACAGATACGCAGTATTTT
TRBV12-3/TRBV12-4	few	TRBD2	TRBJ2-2	CASSLGASGTGELFF	TGTGCCAGCAGTCTCGGGGCTAGCGGCACCGGGGAGCTGTTTTTT
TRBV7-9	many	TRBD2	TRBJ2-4	CASSPSLLSGRLKNIQYF	TGTGCCAGCAGCCCCTCCCTTTTAAGCGGGAGGCTTAAAAACATTCAGTACTTC
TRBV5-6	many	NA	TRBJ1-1	CASSVGQTRKGFF	TGTGCCAGCAGCGTTGGACAGACCCGAAAGGGTTTCTTT
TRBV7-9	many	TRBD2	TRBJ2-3	CASSPTGTSGVTDTQYF	TGTGCCAGCAGCCCGACCGGGACTAGCGGTGTCACAGATACGCAGTATTTT
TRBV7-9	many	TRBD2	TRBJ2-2	CASSASGRTGELFF	TGTGCCAGCAGCGCTAGCGGGAGAACCGGGGAGCTGTTTTTT
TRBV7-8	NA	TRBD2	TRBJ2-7	CASSLGHLGGRHEQYF	TGTGCCAGCAGCTTAGGCCACCTAGGCGGGAGGCACGAGCAGTACTTC
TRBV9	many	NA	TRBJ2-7	CASSATTSYEQYF	TGTGCCAGCAGCGCAACGACTAGTTACGAGCAGTACTTC
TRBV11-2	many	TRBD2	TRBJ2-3	CASSFPAGWTDTQYF	TGTGCCAGCAGCTTCCCAGCGGGATGGACAGATACGCAGTATTTT
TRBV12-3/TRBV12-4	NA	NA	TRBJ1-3	CASSLIANTIYF	TGTGCCAGCAGTTTAATCGCAAACACCATATATTTT
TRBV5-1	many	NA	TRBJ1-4	CASSSNRVSNEKLFF	TGCGCCAGCAGCTCCAACAGGGTGAGCAATGAAAAACTGTTTTTT
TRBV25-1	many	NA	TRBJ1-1	CASSAPQAVATEAFF	TGTGCCAGCAGTGCTCCACAGGCAGTAGCCACTGAAGCTTTCTTT
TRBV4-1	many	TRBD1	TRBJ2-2	CASSQDGSGQQLGAGELFF	TGCGCCAGCAGCCAAGATGGTTCGGGACAGCAGCTTGGGGCCGGGGAGCTGTTTTTT
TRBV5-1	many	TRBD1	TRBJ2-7	CASSHGQGVGVEPFYEQYF	TGCGCCAGCAGCCACGGACAGGGGGTTGGGGTCGAACCTTTCTACGAGCAGTACTTC
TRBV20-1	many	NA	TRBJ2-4	CSARDGLSGKNIQYF	TGCAGTGCTAGAGATGGGCTTAGCGGCAAAAACATTCAGTACTTC
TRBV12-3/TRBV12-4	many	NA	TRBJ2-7	CASSWGVTYEQYF	TGTGCCAGCAGTTGGGGGGTTACCTACGAGCAGTACTTC
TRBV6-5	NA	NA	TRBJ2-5	CASVCGPQETQYF	TGTGCCAGCGTGTGCGGACCTCAAGAGACCCAGTACTTC
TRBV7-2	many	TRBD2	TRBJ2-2	CASSSSGSSQAGELFF	TGTGCCAGCAGCTCCAGCGGGAGTTCACAAGCCGGGGAGCTGTTTTTT
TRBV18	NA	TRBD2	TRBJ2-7	CASSRTSGEKQYF	TGTGCCAGCTCAAGGACTAGCGGAGAAAAGCAGTACTTC
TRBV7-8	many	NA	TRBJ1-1	CASSSNPWIRGNTEAFF	TGTGCCAGCAGCTCGAACCCTTGGATCAGGGGGAACACTGAAGCTTTCTTT
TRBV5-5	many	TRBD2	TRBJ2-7	CASSFRDYLDEQYF	TGTGCCAGCAGCTTCCGGGACTACCTCGACGAGCAGTACTTC
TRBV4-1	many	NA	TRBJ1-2	CASSQDTGAFNYGYTF	TGCGCCAGCAGCCAAGATACGGGCGCTTTTAACTATGGCTACACCTTC
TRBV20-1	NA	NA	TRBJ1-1	CSARGDQGAEAFF	TGCAGTGCTAGAGGGGACCAGGGAGCTGAAGCTTTCTTT
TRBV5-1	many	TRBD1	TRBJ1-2	CASSAGDRENYGYTF	TGCGCCAGCAGCGCCGGGGACAGGGAGAACTATGGCTACACCTTC
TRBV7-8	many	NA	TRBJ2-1	CASSLDWNEQFF	TGTGCCAGCAGCCTAGACTGGAATGAGCAGTTCTTC
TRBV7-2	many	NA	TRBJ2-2	CASSLGVTTRTGELFF	TGTGCCAGCAGCTTAGGGGTCACGACACGAACCGGGGAGCTGTTTTTT
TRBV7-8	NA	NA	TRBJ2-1	CASSQSGNRNNEQFF	TGTGCCAGCAGTCAAAGCGGAAACCGCAACAATGAGCAGTTCTTC
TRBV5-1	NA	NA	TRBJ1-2	CASSPNFPVGKWNYGYTF	TGCGCCAGCAGCCCGAACTTCCCGGTTGGGAAATGGAACTATGGCTACACCTTC
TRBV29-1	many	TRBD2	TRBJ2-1	CSVERLAGWYEQFF	TGCAGCGTTGAACGGCTAGCGGGATGGTATGAGCAGTTCTTC
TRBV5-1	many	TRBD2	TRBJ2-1	CASSQRTSQESNEQFF	TGCGCCAGCAGCCAGCGGACTAGCCAAGAAAGCAATGAGCAGTTCTTC
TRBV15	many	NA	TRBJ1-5	CATSRAGARSQPQHF	TGTGCCACCAGCAGAGCAGGGGCGCGTAGTCAGCCCCAGCATTTT
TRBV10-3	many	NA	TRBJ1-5	CAISESENNQPQHF	TGTGCCATCAGTGAGTCTGAGAACAATCAGCCCCAGCATTTT
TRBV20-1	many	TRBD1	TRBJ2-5	CSSRGQGGETQYF	TGCAGCTCCAGGGGACAGGGAGGAGAGACCCAGTACTTC